The rows below give T cell receptor beta chains drawn from one sample of a study of blood T cells in healthy people across ages. TCRdb recomputed calls from the 5' RACE reads with MiXCR, one row per CDR3 protein. The sample yields around 1,800,000 distinct CDR3 sequences, about 39% seen once. The material sequenced was blood. All receptors come from a human donor in good health. CDR3s include the opening cysteine and the closing phenylalanine or tryptophan. Each record gives: D gene, J gene, clone size, V gene, CDR3 DNA, CDR3 protein. A D gene is named only where the DNA matches it firmly. Not all rows give a size; the values are once, few, many and, for expanded clones, a class.

- TRBJ2-7 few TRBV19 TGTGCCAGTAGTCTTGGAATGTTCGCGGAGCAGTACTTC CASSLGMFAEQYF
TRBD1 TRBJ2-1 - TRBV6-1 TGTGCCAGCAGTGCCGACCCGACAGGGTTCAATGAGCAGTTCTTC CASSADPTGFNEQFF
- TRBJ2-1 - TRBV7-2 TGTGCCAGCAGACGAGGACACTTATACTACAATGAGCAGTTCTTC CASRRGHLYYNEQFF
TRBD2 TRBJ2-3 few TRBV9 TGTGCCTCAGCGGTAGGATTAGCGGGGGGTCAGGATACGCAGTATTTT CASAVGLAGGQDTQYF
- TRBJ2-7 - TRBV5-1 TGCGCCAGCAGCCCCACGAACTCTGGAGGGGTCTCCTACGAGCAGTACTTC CASSPTNSGGVSYEQYF
TRBD2 TRBJ2-1 - TRBV6-2/TRBV6-3 TGTGCCAGTAGTTCCCGGGACTACGCCTTTAGCAATGAGCAGTTCTTC CASSSRDYAFSNEQFF
- TRBJ2-1 - TRBV13 TGTGCCAGCAGCTCTACCAGGGTTTGGGAGCAGTTCTTC CASSSTRVWEQFF
TRBD2 TRBJ2-5 - TRBV6-1 TGTGCCAGCAGTGAAGGGGCGCCGGGGGGAGAGACCCAGTACTTC CASSEGAPGGETQYF
TRBD2 TRBJ2-7 - TRBV20-1 TGCAGTGCTAGGTTCGGGGGGGCCTACGAGCAGTACTTC CSARFGGAYEQYF
TRBD2 TRBJ2-1 few TRBV4-1 TGCGCCAGCAGCCAACGGATTAGCGGGGGGGCGAGTAATGAGCAGTTCTTC CASSQRISGGASNEQFF
- TRBJ1-5 - TRBV20-1 TGCAGCGCAGAAGGGAGACAGGATAGCAATCAGCCCCAGCATTTT CSAEGRQDSNQPQHF
TRBD1 TRBJ2-5 - TRBV12-3/TRBV12-4 TGTGCCAGCAGTCACCGGGACAGACAAGAGACCCAGTACTTC CASSHRDRQETQYF
- TRBJ2-5 - TRBV20-1 TGCAGTGCTAGAGTACGGGGGGCGCGGTCTCTAGAGACCCAGTACTTC CSARVRGARSLETQYF
- TRBJ1-2 - TRBV9 TGTGCCAGCAGCTTTCGAGGGGCCCCCCCACCTGGGCTTCGGGGCTACACCTTC CASSFRGAPPPGLRGYTF
- TRBJ1-1 - TRBV15 TGTGCCACCAGCAGAGAATGGAGGGACCCCGGATATGAAGCTTTCTTT CATSREWRDPGYEAFF
TRBD1 TRBJ1-2 - TRBV7-2 TGTGCCAGCAGCGTGAGGACAGGGTACACGGATGGCTACACCTTC CASSVRTGYTDGYTF
- TRBJ2-5 few TRBV25-1 TGTGCCACCCTGATACCGACAGGTCAAGAGACCCAGTACTTC CATLIPTGQETQYF
TRBD1 TRBJ1-4 - TRBV7-9 TGTGCCAGCAGCTCAACTCCCCGGACAGGGTTTAATGAAAAACTGTTTTTT CASSSTPRTGFNEKLFF
- TRBJ2-5 - TRBV25-1 TGTGCCAGCAGTGAATATGGGGGGCCCCAAGAGACCCAGTACTTC CASSEYGGPQETQYF
- TRBJ1-2 - TRBV20-1 TGCAGTGCTAGAGGCTTCGGGCAGCAGGGCGGCTACACCTTC CSARGFGQQGGYTF
TRBD2 TRBJ2-1 - TRBV5-5 TGTGCCAGCAGCCCTAGCGGGTGGCCCGGCTCCTACAATGAGCAGTTCTTC CASSPSGWPGSYNEQFF